What follows are 24 T cell receptor beta chains derived from one specimen sequenced in a study of blood T cell repertoires in COVID-19. The table came from immunoSEQ multiplex PCR; TCRdb's copy has only in-frame clones and leaves some out. The sample yields under 250,000 clones, about 90% seen once. The specimen sequenced was peripheral blood. The source of these receptors is an elderly man with acute or convalescent COVID-19.

This clone was found once. The rearrangement links TRBV7-2 to TRBJ1-3; D might be TRBD1 (5 bases). Trimming stripped 2 bases from V and 2 bases from J, with 10 bases between. The CDR3 is 15 amino acids. Germline V gene data show CDR1 as SGHTA and CDR2 as FQGNSA. The CDR3 spells CASSLSGIPGNTIYF. CDR3 DNA: TGTGCCAGCAGCTTATCAGGGATCCCTGGAAACACCATATATTTT.

The chain links TRBV18 to TRBJ2-7; the match to TRBD1 covers 9 bases. The CDR3 totals 14 residues. J was trimmed by 7 bases and V by 3 bases; bases with no gene match: 7. CDR1 is KGHSH, CDR2 LQKENI, per germline. DNA of the CDR3: TGTGCCAGCTCACCTCTACAGGGGGCGGGGGAGCAGTACTTC. Residues: CASSPLQGAGEQYF.

The rearrangement links TRBV4-2 to TRBJ2-1; TRBD1 is a possible D gene (5 bases). The CDR3 covers 16 residues. CDR1 is LGHNA and CDR2 is YNFKEQ in the germline V gene. V was trimmed by 0 bases and J by 6 bases, leaving 15 bases between them. The CDR3 is CASSQDPTATSNEQFF. The CDR3 DNA sequence: TGTGCCAGCAGCCAAGACCCGACAGCGACGAGCAATGAGCAGTTCTTC.

The CDR3 loop reads CASSLQGAGTGELFF. The CDR3 DNA reads as TGTGCCAGCAGCCTACAGGGGGCGGGCACCGGGGAGCTGTTTTTT. The chain joins TRBV7-3 to TRBJ2-2; 9 nucleotides match TRBD1. The CDR3 length is 15 residues. Trimming took 5 bases from V and 4 from J; bases not matched to a gene: 5. The germline V gene encodes CDR1 SGHTA and CDR2 FQGTGA.

This clone was detected once. The rearrangement links TRBV24-1 to TRBJ2-1; 9 bases fit TRBD2. The CDR3 consists of 16 residues. J gave up 6 bases and V 3 bases, and 8 bases lay outside the gene matches. Germline loops: CDR1 KGHDR, CDR2 SFDVKD. This chain's CDR3 is CATSDRAGGQGNEQFF. The DNA for the CDR3 is TGTGCCACCAGTGATCGTGCGGGAGGGCAGGGCAATGAGCAGTTCTTC.

The CDR3 protein is CASSITGGTQFF. Here the CDR3 DNA reads TGTGCCAGCAGCATTACAGGGGGAACGCAGTTCTTC. This chain links TRBV7-9 with TRBJ2-1; 8 bases agree with TRBD1. CDR3 length: 12 residues. Germline V lookup: CDR1 SEHNR, CDR2 FQNEAQ (reference sequence). The V segment lost 5 bases and the J segment 12 bases; nucleotides outside the gene matches: 6. Filled out from reference TRBV7-9 and TRBJ2-1, the complete variable domain reads DTGVSQNPRHKITKRGQNVTFRCDPISEHNRLYWYRQTLGQGPEFLTYFQNEAQLEKSRLLSDRFSAERPKGSFSTLEIQRTEQGDSAMYLCASSITGGTQFFGPGTRLTVL.

This rearrangement joins TRBV4-3 to TRBJ2-5; TRBD2 matches at 12 bases. This CDR3 has 17 residues. In germline, CDR1 is LGHNA, CDR2 YSLEER. V shed 0 bases and J 2 bases; nucleotides not matched to a gene: 4. Here the CDR3 reads CASSQDRTSGKQETQYF. The CDR3 coding sequence is TGCGCCAGCAGCCAAGATAGGACTAGCGGGAAACAAGAGACCCAGTACTTC.

This sequence joins TRBV6-1 and TRBJ2-7, with D perhaps matching TRBD1 (5 bases). V was clipped by 3 bases and J by 3 bases, with 9 bases between them. Germline V gives CDR1 MNHNS, CDR2 SASEGT. This CDR3 is built from 13 residues. Written as DNA, the CDR3 is TGTGCCAGCAGTGATAGACAGTTCTACGAGCAGTACTTC. Translated: CASSDRQFYEQYF.

This clone was detected only a few times. The chain carries TRBV24-1 and TRBJ1-2; D call uncertain. This CDR3 contains 12 residues. CDR1 and CDR2 (germline): KGHDR, SFDVKD. V lost 2 bases and J 4 bases, leaving 4 bases between the germline ends. CDR3 sequence reads: CATSDSGYGYTF. The CDR3, as DNA: TGTGCCACCAGTGATTCAGGCTATGGCTACACCTTC.

The CDR3: CATSRGRGSGANVLTF. The CDR3 bases are TGTGCCACCAGCAGGGGCCGGGGGTCTGGGGCCAACGTCCTGACTTTC. V and J are TRBV15 and TRBJ2-6; possible D gene TRBD2, 6 bases. V was shortened by 3 bases and J by 1 base, with 10 bases between the two germline ends. CDR3 length: 16 amino acids. The V gene's germline CDR1 is LNHNV and CDR2 YYDKDF (reference sequence).

The chain carries TRBV5-6 and TRBJ1-5, with D possibly matching TRBD1 (5 bases). Germline loops: CDR1 SGHDT, CDR2 YYEEEE. This CDR3 has 15 amino acids. V lost 0 bases, J lost 7 bases, and 14 bases lay in between. The CDR3 bases are TGTGCCAGCAGCTTGGAACGGGGGTTGGGACAGCCCCAGCATTTT. Amino acid sequence: CASSLERGLGQPQHF.

J is TRBJ2-7 and V is TRBV29-1; 9 bases agree with TRBD2. The V segment lost 5 bases and the J segment 0 bases; nucleotides outside the gene matches: 2. This CDR3 has 13 residues. Germline values: CDR1 SQVTM, CDR2 ANQGSEA. The CDR3 region has the DNA TGCAGCGTTTTAGCGGGAGACTCCTACGAGCAGTACTTC. Amino acid sequence: CSVLAGDSYEQYF.

V and J are TRBV3-1 (or the pseudogene TRBV3-2) and TRBJ1-2; 8 bases align to TRBD1. This CDR3 has 16 amino acids. V trimming: 3 bases; J trimming: 1 base; junction bases outside the gene matches: 7. CDR1 and CDR2 from the germline V gene are LGHDT and YNNKEL (reference sequence). CDR3 loop: CASSQGPGGRNYGYTF. The CDR3 bases are TGTGCCAGCAGCCAGGGGCCAGGGGGCCGTAACTATGGCTACACCTTC.

The rearrangement uses TRBV5-1 and TRBJ1-1; TRBD1 might be the D (6 bases). CDR1 SGHRS and CDR2 YFSETQ come from the germline V gene. This CDR3 is built from 16 residues. Trimming shortened V by 3 bases and J by 0 bases, and 15 bases separated the two germline ends. DNA of the CDR3: TGCGCCAGCAGCTCCCGTGATACAGGGATGAACACTGAAGCTTTCTTT. As protein: CASSSRDTGMNTEAFF.

V and J are TRBV6-5 and TRBJ1-1; TRBD1 might be the D (6 bases). The length of the CDR3 is 13 residues. Trimming removed 8 bases from V and 1 base from J, with 11 bases in between. The germline CDR1 and CDR2 sequences are MNHEY and SVGAGI. The DNA of the CDR3 is TGTGCCAGCGAAGGGACACAGAACACTGAAGCTTTCTTT. This gives the protein CASEGTQNTEAFF.

J is TRBJ1-1 and V is TRBV6-4; the D gene is possibly TRBD1 (5 bases). Between the trimmed V and J ends, which lost 4 bases and 1 base, there was a span of 10 bases. The CDR3 loop spans 14 amino acids. Germline CDR1 is MRHNA and CDR2 is SNTAGT. The chain's CDR3 is CASSVGLTNTEAFF. The CDR3 DNA reads TGTGCCAGCAGTGTGGGACTAACGAACACTGAAGCTTTCTTT.

V is TRBV9 and J is TRBJ2-1; D gene unclear. The CDR3 contains 15 residues. With 5 bases removed from V and 6 bases from J, the gap between germline ends came to 18 bases. The germline gives CDR1 SGDLS, CDR2 YYNGEE. CDR3 protein: CASSFDLVPSNEQFF. Written as DNA, the CDR3 is TGTGCCAGCAGTTTTGACTTAGTCCCATCCAATGAGCAGTTCTTC.

This clone was detected once. This rearrangement joins TRBV7-2 to TRBJ2-1; TRBD2 is a possible D gene (6 bases). The germline CDR1 and CDR2 sequences are SGHTA and FQGNSA. V lost 1 base and J lost 6, with 13 bases in between. The CDR3 covers 15 residues. Here the CDR3 DNA reads TGTGCCAGCAGCTTAGAGGCGGGGAGGCTCAATGAGCAGTTCTTC. Its protein product is CASSLEAGRLNEQFF.

The chain uses TRBV5-1 and TRBJ2-1, with 7 bases matching TRBD2. Losses at the gene ends were 0 bases for V and 5 bases for J; bases not matched to a gene: 5. The CDR3 covers 15 residues. CDR1 and CDR2 (germline): SGHRS, YFSETQ. CDR3 nucleotides: TGCGCCAGCAGCTTGGATAGCGGGCGTCACAATGAGCAGTTCTTC. Its translation is CASSLDSGRHNEQFF.

The chain recombines TRBV9 with TRBJ1-2; possible D gene TRBD1, 5 bases. This CDR3 is built from 14 residues. V was pared by 4 bases and J by 3 bases, with 13 bases between. Germline CDR1 reads SGDLS; CDR2 reads YYNGEE. As DNA, the CDR3 is TGTGCCAGCAGCCCTCAGACAGAAGACTATGGCTACACCTTC. This translates into CASSPQTEDYGYTF.

This chain connects TRBV4-3 to TRBJ2-1, with no clear D. CDR3 length equals 16 residues. V was cut by 0 bases and J by 2 bases, with 11 bases left in between. Germline CDR1 and CDR2: LGHNA and YSLEER. The CDR3 spells CASSQEPGLTYNEQFF. The CDR3 DNA is TGCGCCAGCAGCCAAGAACCAGGCCTCACCTACAATGAGCAGTTCTTC.

The chain couples TRBV5-1 to TRBJ1-5, with 11 nucleotides matching TRBD1. The V gene's germline CDR1 is SGHRS and CDR2 YFSETQ. V lost 4 bases, J lost 2 bases, and 5 bases stayed unmatched. This CDR3 has 16 residues. CDR3 sequence reads: CASSPGTGGGNQPQHF. For the CDR3, the DNA is TGCGCCAGCAGCCCCGGGACAGGGGGGGGCAATCAGCCCCAGCATTTT.

V is TRBV2 and J is TRBJ1-5; D might be TRBD1 (6 bases). Trimming stripped 5 bases from V and 0 bases from J, with 11 bases between. This CDR3 has 15 amino acids. The germline V gene has CDR1 SNHLY and CDR2 FYNNEI. The CDR3 DNA follows: TGTGCCAGCAGTCGGACAGACTATAGCAATCAGCCCCAGCATTTT. It translates to CASSRTDYSNQPQHF.

The chain joins TRBV11-2 to TRBJ2-5, with 8 bases that match TRBD2. The V segment lost 1 base and the J segment 5 bases; nucleotides outside the gene matches: 6. The CDR3 contains 15 residues. The germline CDR1 and CDR2 sequences are SGHAT and FQNNGV. The CDR3: CASSLAPAGVETQYF. CDR3 coding DNA: TGTGCCAGCAGCTTAGCCCCAGCGGGGGTTGAGACCCAGTACTTC.